Below are 2 T cell receptor beta chains sequenced from a single sample in a study of T cell responses to AZD1222 COVID-19 vaccine. Profiling relied on immunoSEQ multiplex PCR, and the TCRdb table lists in-frame clones only, not all of them. The sample consists of some 110,000 clones, about 90% of them appearing once. The sample here was peripheral blood, taken on day 0 of AZD1222 vaccination. The receptors originated from an adult in good health.

The chain couples TRBV5-6 to TRBJ1-2; D is undetermined. The ends were cut back, 0 bases at V and 3 bases at J, with 9 bases in the middle. CDR3 size: 14 residues. Germline V gives CDR1 SGHDT, CDR2 YYEEEE. The CDR3 sequence is CASSLDSRDYGYTF. In DNA form, the CDR3 reads TGTGCCAGCAGCTTGGACAGTCGCGACTATGGCTACACCTTC.

This clone was recorded only once. In nucleotides, the CDR3 is TGTGCCAGCACCCTAGGGTCCCTGTGGGAAGCTTTCTTT. It specifies CASTLGSLWEAFF. The chain uses TRBV12-3 or TRBV12-4 and TRBJ1-1; no clear D gene. V shed 7 bases and J shed 8 bases, with 17 bases lying between them. The CDR3 loop spans 13 amino acids.